The T cell receptor (beta chain) described here comes from a study of blood T cell repertoires in COVID-19. Germline values: CDR1 SEHNR, CDR2 FQNEAQ (reference sequence). With V trimmed by 5 bases and J by 3 bases, 8 bases remained unmatched. CDR3 length: 17 amino acids. Only in-frame clones appear in the TCRdb table, and some are missing; sequencing was by immunoSEQ multiplex PCR. The table has over 150,000 clones, about 86% seen once. For recovered donors of Cohort 3, there were two negative PCRs, clearance, or symptom resolution. The clonotype comes from a man aged 35 to 55 who had recovered from COVID-19. The chain carries TRBV7-9 and TRBJ2-1, with 12 positions matching TRBD2. The sample was PBMCs or T cells enriched from blood (not recorded which). CDR3 DNA sequence: TGTGCCAGCAGCCCAACTAGCGGGGGGTGGCTCTACAATGAGCAGTTCTTC. Residues: CASSPTSGGWLYNEQFF.